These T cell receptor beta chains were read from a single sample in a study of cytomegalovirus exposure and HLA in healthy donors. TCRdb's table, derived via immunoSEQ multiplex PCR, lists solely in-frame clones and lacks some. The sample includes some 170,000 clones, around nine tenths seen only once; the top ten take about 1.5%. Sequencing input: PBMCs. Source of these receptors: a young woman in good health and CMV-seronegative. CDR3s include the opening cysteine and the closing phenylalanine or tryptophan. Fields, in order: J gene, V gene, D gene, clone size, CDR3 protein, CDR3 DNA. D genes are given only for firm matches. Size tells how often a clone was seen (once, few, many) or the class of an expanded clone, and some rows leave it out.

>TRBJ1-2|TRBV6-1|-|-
CATKGQTRYGYTF
TGTGCCACTAAGGGGCAGACGAGATATGGCTACACCTTC
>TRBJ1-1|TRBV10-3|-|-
CAIRDSRNTEAFF
TGTGCCATCAGAGACAGCCGGAACACTGAAGCTTTCTTT
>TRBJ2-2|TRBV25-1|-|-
CASSEFIWGPGELFF
TGTGCCAGCAGTGAATTTATATGGGGGCCCGGGGAGCTGTTTTTT
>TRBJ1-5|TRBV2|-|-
CASRWSNSNQPQHF
TGTGCCAGCAGGTGGAGCAATAGCAATCAGCCCCAGCATTTT
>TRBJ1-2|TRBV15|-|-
CATSLGGSGYGYTF
TGTGCCACCAGCTTGGGGGGGAGTGGCTATGGCTACACCTTC
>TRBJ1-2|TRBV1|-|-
CTSSQDMTWGTGGNYGYTF
TGCACCAGCAGCCAAGATATGACGTGGGGGACAGGGGGAAACTATGGCTACACCTTC
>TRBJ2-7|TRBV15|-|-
CATSREATSYEQYF
TGTGCCACCAGCAGAGAGGCAACCTCCTACGAGCAGTACTTC
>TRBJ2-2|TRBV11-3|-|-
CASREPNTGELFF
TGTGCCAGCCGGGAGCCGAACACCGGGGAGCTGTTTTTT
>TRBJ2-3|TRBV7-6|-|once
CASSLSLALKGDTQYF
TGTGCCAGCAGCTTATCCCTAGCTTTAAAAGGAGATACGCAGTATTTT
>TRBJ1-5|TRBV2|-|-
CASSPTTGIGQPQHF
TGTGCCAGCAGTCCGACAACAGGAATCGGTCAGCCCCAGCATTTT
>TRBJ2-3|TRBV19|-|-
CASISVSTDTQYF
TGTGCCAGTATTTCCGTGAGCACAGATACGCAGTATTTT
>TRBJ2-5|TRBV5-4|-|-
CASSYPAGTGETQYF
TGTGCCAGCAGCTACCCTGCGGGGACCGGGGAGACCCAGTACTTC
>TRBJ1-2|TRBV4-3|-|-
CASSQDFRDDGYTF
TGCGCCAGCAGCCAAGACTTCAGGGATGATGGCTACACCTTC
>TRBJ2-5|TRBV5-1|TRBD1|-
CASSFGGTGARETQYF
TGCGCCAGCAGCTTTGGCGGGACAGGGGCCCGGGAGACCCAGTACTTC
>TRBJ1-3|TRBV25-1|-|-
CASSEGRGGNTIYF
TGTGCCAGCAGTGAGGGCAGGGGAGGAAACACCATATATTTT
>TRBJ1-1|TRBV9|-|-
CASSVDSSYTEAFF
TGTGCCAGCAGCGTCGACAGTTCCTACACTGAAGCTTTCTTT
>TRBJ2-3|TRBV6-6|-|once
CASSAHTDTQYF
TGTGCCAGCAGTGCACACACAGATACGCAGTATTTT
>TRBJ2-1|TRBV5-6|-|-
CASSSIAVPHNEQFF
TGTGCCAGCAGCTCTATCGCGGTCCCACACAATGAGCAGTTCTTC
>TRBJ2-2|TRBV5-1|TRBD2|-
CASRRLAVQSAGELFF
TGCGCCAGCAGGCGACTAGCGGTTCAGTCAGCCGGGGAGCTGTTTTTT
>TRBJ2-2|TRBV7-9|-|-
CASSSTEKTGELFF
TGTGCCAGCAGCTCGACAGAAAAAACCGGGGAGCTGTTTTTT
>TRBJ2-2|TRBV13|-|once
CASSPPGQTNTGELFF
TGTGCCAGCAGCCCCCCGGGACAAACGAACACCGGGGAGCTGTTTTTT
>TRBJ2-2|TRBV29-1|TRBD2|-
CSVETSGGASTGELFF
TGCAGCGTCGAGACTAGCGGGGGGGCCAGCACCGGGGAGCTGTTTTTT
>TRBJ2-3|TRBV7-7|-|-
CASSLGRGRLTDTQYF
TGTGCCAGCAGCCTAGGCAGGGGACGCCTCACAGATACGCAGTATTTT
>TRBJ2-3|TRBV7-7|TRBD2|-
CASSFRTSGGGTDTQYF
TGTGCTAGCAGCTTCCGGACTAGCGGGGGCGGCACAGATACGCAGTATTTT
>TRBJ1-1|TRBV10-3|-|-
CAISISSTGRTEAFF
TGTGCCATCAGTATATCTTCGACAGGCCGCACTGAAGCTTTCTTT
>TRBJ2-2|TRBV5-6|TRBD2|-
CASSRGGAPGELFF
TGTGCCAGCAGTCGCGGGGGGGCTCCCGGGGAGCTGTTTTTT
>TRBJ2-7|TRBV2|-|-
CASSDGTFSYEQYF
TGTGCCAGCAGTGACGGTACGTTTTCCTACGAGCAGTACTTC
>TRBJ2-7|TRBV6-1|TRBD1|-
CASSEGTGGDTYEQYF
TGTGCCAGCAGTGAAGGGACAGGGGGCGATACCTACGAGCAGTACTTC
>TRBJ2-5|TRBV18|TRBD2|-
CASSPTSGSTVETQYF
TGTGCCAGCTCACCGACTAGCGGGTCCACGGTAGAGACCCAGTACTTC
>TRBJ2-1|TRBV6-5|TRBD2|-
CASSLSGGLYNEQFF
TGTGCCAGCAGTTTGAGCGGGGGACTATACAATGAGCAGTTCTTC
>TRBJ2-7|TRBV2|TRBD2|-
CASSSSGGNEQYF
TGTGCCAGCAGCTCTAGCGGGGGTAACGAGCAGTACTTC
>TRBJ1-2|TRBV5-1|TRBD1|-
CASSLDRGNYGYTF
TGCGCCAGCAGCTTGGACAGGGGTAACTATGGCTACACCTTC
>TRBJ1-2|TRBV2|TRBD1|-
CASSESFRQGANYGYTF
TGTGCCAGCAGTGAATCTTTTAGGCAGGGGGCTAACTATGGCTACACCTTC
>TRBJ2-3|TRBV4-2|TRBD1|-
CASSQSVGQGTDTQYF
TGTGCCAGCAGCCAATCTGTAGGACAGGGTACAGATACGCAGTATTTT
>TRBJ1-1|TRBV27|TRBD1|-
CASSFGTGLNTEAFF
TGTGCCAGCAGTTTTGGGACAGGGTTGAACACTGAAGCTTTCTTT
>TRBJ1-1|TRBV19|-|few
CASCGMNTEAFF
TGTGCCAGTTGCGGGATGAACACTGAAGCTTTCTTT
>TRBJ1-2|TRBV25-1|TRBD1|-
CASSESGTGPRHYGYTF
TGTGCCAGCAGTGAATCCGGGACAGGGCCCCGCCACTATGGCTACACCTTC
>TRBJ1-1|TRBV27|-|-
CASSLGQNTEAFF
TGTGCCAGCAGTTTGGGGCAGAACACTGAAGCTTTCTTT
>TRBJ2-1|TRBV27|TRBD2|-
CASSPYGRSSYNEQFF
TGTGCCAGCAGTCCCTACGGGAGGAGCTCCTACAATGAGCAGTTCTTC
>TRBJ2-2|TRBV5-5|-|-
CASSLLVGDANTGELFF
TGTGCCAGCAGCTTGTTAGTGGGAGACGCGAACACCGGGGAGCTGTTTTTT
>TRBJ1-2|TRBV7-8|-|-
CASSLGTFRGNYGYTF
TGTGCCAGCAGCTTAGGGACTTTCAGGGGAAACTATGGCTACACCTTC
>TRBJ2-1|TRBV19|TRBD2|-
CASSSGGAKEIF
TGTGCCAGTTCTAGCGGGGGGGCCAAGGAAATCTTC
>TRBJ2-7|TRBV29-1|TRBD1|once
CSGRTGDDEQYF
TGCAGCGGACGGACAGGGGATGACGAGCAGTACTTC
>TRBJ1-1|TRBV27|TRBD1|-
CASSRTGGGTEAFF
TGTGCCAGCAGCCGTACAGGGGGAGGAACTGAAGCTTTCTTT
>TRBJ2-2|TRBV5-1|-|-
CASSLLGVINYGGELFF
TGCGCCAGCAGCTTGTTAGGGGTTATTAACTATGGCGGGGAGCTGTTTTTT
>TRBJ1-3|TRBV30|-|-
CAWSLGARSGNTIYF
TGTGCCTGGAGCCTAGGGGCAAGATCTGGAAACACCATATATTTT
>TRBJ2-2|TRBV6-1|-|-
CASSFRRAGELFF
TGTGCCAGCTCGTTTAGGAGGGCCGGGGAGCTGTTTTTT
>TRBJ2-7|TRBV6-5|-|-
CASRIFRDTTYEQYF
TGTGCCAGCAGGATTTTCCGTGACACCACCTACGAGCAGTACTTC
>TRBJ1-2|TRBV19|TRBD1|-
CASTPGQGRYGYTF
TGTGCCAGTACCCCGGGACAGGGTCGGTATGGCTACACCTTC
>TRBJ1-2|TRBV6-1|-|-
CASSEGQGWGYTF
TGTGCCAGCAGTGAAGGCCAGGGGTGGGGCTACACCTTC
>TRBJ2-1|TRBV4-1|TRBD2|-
CASSQVGGSDEQFF
TGCGCCAGCAGCCAAGTCGGGGGGAGCGATGAGCAGTTCTTC